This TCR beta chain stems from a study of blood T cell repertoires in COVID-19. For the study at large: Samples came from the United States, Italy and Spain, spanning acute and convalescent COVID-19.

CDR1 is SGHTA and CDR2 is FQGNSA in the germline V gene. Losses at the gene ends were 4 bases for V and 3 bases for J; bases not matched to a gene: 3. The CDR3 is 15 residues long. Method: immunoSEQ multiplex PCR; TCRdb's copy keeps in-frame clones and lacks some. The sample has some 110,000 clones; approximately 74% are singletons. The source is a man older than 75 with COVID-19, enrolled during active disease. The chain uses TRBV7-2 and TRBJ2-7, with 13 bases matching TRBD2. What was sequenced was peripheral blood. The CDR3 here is CASSSRLAGGYEQYF. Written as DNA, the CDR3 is TGTGCCAGCAGCTCGCGACTAGCGGGAGGCTACGAGCAGTACTTC.